These 2 T cell receptor beta chains came from one sample sequenced in a study of blood T cell repertoires in COVID-19. Profiling relied on immunoSEQ multiplex PCR, and the TCRdb table lists in-frame clones only, not all of them. The sample gives 20,000 to 30,000 clones, 80% to 95% of which show up once; just over 2% is in the top ten. The specimen sequenced was peripheral blood. All receptors derive from a human donor in a cohort sampled during active COVID-19.

The chain joins TRBV11-3 to TRBJ1-4; D is unresolved. The CDR3 spans 13 residues. Between the trimmed V and J ends, which lost 9 bases and 0 bases, there was a span of 8 bases. Germline CDR1 SGHNT, CDR2 YENEEA. CDR3 DNA: TGTGCCAGTACTGCTGCAACTAATGAAAAACTGTTTTTT. Translating gives CASTAATNEKLFF.

The rearrangement joins TRBV11-3 to TRBJ1-1; D remains ambiguous. V lost 0 bases and J lost 7, with 9 bases in between. CDR3 length: 13 residues. Germline values: CDR1 SGHNT, CDR2 YENEEA. Here the CDR3 reads CASSLDFTDEAFF. CDR3 sequence (DNA): TGTGCCAGCAGCTTAGATTTCACAGATGAAGCTTTCTTT.